This T cell receptor beta chain was identified in a study of vaccination and CD4 T cells after COVID-19. About the study: The BNT162b2 or mRNA-1273 vaccine was given to participants in two doses.

J was trimmed by 5 bases and V by 3 bases; bases with no gene match: 4. Germline V gene sequence: CDR1 SGHNT, CDR2 YYREEE (reference sequence). The CDR3 spans 15 residues. Sequenced with the Oncomine TCR Beta short-read assay was DNA taken from cultured CD4+ T cells. The authors extracted genomic DNA from cultured CD4+ T cells. From the PCR reads, TCRdb called clonotypes with MiXCR, one entry per CDR3 protein. The sample shows about 6,800 distinct CDR3 sequences, around a third of them seen only once. A word on this clonotype: What it recognizes is unknown.

Noted treatment: approximately nine-day PBMC culture with coronavirus spike peptide pools or control peptides (ViraFEST assay). One should note that the unexposed donor's CD4+ T cells were collected before the COVID-19 pandemic (2011-2018). Cell supply allowing, SARS-CoV-2 S/N and four cold-coronavirus spikes probed unexposed-donor CD4+ T cells. Study conclusions and caveats: Post-vaccination reactive clonotypes (median roughly 40) did not differ significantly from post-infection (21). Early timepoints after natural infection were not analyzed in these convalescent patients.

The sequence derives from a human donor in good health. The J gene is TRBJ1-6, the V gene TRBV5-4, with 8 positions matching TRBD1. Sequencing input: CD4+ T cells from blood, cultured in vitro. The CDR3 region is CASSSDRVNNSPLHF. The CDR3 bases are TGTGCCAGCAGCTCGGACAGGGTGAATAATTCACCCCTCCACTTT.